This T cell receptor beta chain emerged from a study of CD8 T cells in Susac syndrome. The authors carried out high-throughput sequencing of TCR beta. They applied it to CD8+ and CD4+ T cells obtained from blood. Reverse transcription of roughly 0.45 to 1 ug RNA used random hexamers. It was immunoSEQ multiplex PCR that amplified TCR beta CDR3 across 54 Vbeta and 13 Jbeta. TCRdb independently ran MiXCR on the immunoSEQ multiplex PCR reads; one entry per CDR3 protein. The sample shows under 200,000 distinct CDR3 sequences, over 85% of them seen only once. This CDR3 region has 14 residues. The germline gives CDR1 GTSNPN, CDR2 SVGIG (reference sequence). V lost 0 bases, J lost 0 bases, and 6 bases lay in between.

Sequencing used CD4+ T cells from PBMCs. V usage is TRBV30 and J usage is TRBJ2-1; D is undetermined. This clonotype was obtained from a human donor in good health. CDR3 region: CAWSVQSSYNEQFF. CDR3 DNA: TGTGCCTGGAGTGTACAGTCCTCCTACAATGAGCAGTTCTTC.